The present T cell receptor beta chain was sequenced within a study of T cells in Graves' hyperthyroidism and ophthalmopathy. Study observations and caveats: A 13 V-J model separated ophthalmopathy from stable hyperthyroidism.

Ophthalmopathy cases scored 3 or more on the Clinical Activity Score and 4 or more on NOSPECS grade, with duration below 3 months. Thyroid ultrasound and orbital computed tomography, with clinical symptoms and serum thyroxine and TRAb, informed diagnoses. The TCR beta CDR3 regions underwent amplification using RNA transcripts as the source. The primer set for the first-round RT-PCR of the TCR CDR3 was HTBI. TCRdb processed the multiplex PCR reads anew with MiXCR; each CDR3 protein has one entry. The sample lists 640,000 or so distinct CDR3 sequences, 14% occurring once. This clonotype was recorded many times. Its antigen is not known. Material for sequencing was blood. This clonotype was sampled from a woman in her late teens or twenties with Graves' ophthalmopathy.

For the CDR3, the DNA is TGTGCCATCAGTGTGGCAACCCGGGGGACTAGGGGCGATGAGCAGTTCTTC. It codes for CAISVATRGTRGDEQFF. The chain carries TRBV10-3 and TRBJ2-1, with 8 bases that match TRBD2. In germline, CDR1 is ENHRY, CDR2 SYGVKD. CDR3 size: 17 residues. The V and J ends lost 4 bases and 8 bases, in that order; junction bases with no gene match: 16.